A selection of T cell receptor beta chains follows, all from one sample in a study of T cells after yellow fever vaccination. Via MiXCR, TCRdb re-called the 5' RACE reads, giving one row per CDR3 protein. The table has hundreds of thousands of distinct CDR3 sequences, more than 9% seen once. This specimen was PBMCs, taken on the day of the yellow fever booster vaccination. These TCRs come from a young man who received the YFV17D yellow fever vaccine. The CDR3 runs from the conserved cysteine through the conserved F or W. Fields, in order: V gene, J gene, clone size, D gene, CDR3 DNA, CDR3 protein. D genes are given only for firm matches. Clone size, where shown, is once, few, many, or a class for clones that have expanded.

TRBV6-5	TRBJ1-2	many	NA	TGTGCCAGCAGTTACAGTCCGGGAGGACGCTACACCTTC	CASSYSPGGRYTF
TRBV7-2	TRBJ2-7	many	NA	TGTGCCAGCAGCTTAGATGGTAGTTCATTGGTCTACGAGCAGTACTTC	CASSLDGSSLVYEQYF
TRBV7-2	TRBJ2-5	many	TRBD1	TGTGCCAGCAGTTACAGGGGGGAGACCCAGTACTTC	CASSYRGETQYF
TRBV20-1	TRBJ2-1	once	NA	TGCAGTGCTTCTCCATGGAGGAGCTCCTACAATGAGCAGTTCTTC	CSASPWRSSYNEQFF
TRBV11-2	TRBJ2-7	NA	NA	TGTGCCAGCAGCTTAGGAGGAGCGGGCCACCTGATCCCCTACGAGCAGTACTTC	CASSLGGAGHLIPYEQYF
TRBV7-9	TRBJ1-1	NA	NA	TGTGCCAGCAGCTTAGGTATGGGAAGGAGGACTGAAGCTTTCTTT	CASSLGMGRRTEAFF
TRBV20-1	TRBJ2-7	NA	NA	TGCAGTGCTTTAACCCGGGACGCGACCTACGAGCGGTACTTC	CSALTRDATYERYF
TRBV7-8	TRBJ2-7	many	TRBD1	TGTGCCAGCAGTTCAAACAGGGGCGAGCAGTACTTC	CASSSNRGEQYF
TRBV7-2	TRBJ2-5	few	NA	TGTGCCAGCAGAGGGCCCGGGGAGACCCAGTACTTC	CASRGPGETQYF
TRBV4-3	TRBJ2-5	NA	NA	TGCGCCAGCAGCCAAGATGGGACTGCAGGGGAGACCCAGTACTTC	CASSQDGTAGETQYF
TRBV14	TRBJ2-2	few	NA	TGTGCCAGCAGCCAAGATAACGGGAGTTCCGGGGAGCTGTTTTTT	CASSQDNGSSGELFF
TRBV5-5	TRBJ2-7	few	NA	TGTGCCACCAGGCTTTGGGGTTCTGACGAGCTGTACTTC	CATRLWGSDELYF
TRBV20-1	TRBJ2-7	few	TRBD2	TGCAGTGCTAGTGTGGCTAGCGGTTATTACGAGCAGTACTTC	CSASVASGYYEQYF
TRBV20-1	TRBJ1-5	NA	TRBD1	TGCAGTGCTAGGGAGGGGGCAGGGGACAGGACCCAGCATTTT	CSAREGAGDRTQHF
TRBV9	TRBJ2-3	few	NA	TGTGCCAGCAGCGTCTCCTCCCGCGCCACAGATACGCAGTATTTT	CASSVSSRATDTQYF
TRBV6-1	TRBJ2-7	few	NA	TGTGCCAGCAGTGATCCGGGACTGACCTACGAGCAGTACTTC	CASSDPGLTYEQYF
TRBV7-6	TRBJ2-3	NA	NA	TGTGCCAGCAGCGATAAACACCCGGGACACCCCACAGATACGCAGTATTTT	CASSDKHPGHPTDTQYF
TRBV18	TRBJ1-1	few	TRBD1	TGTGCCAGCTCACAGGGACAGGGGGACACTGAAGCTTTCTTT	CASSQGQGDTEAFF
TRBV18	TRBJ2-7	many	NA	TGTGCCAGCTCACCACCGGGAGAGGATTACGAGCAGTACTTC	CASSPPGEDYEQYF
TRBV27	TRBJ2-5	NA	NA	TGTGCCAGCAGTTTACTCGCGTCAGGGGAGACCCAGTACTTC	CASSLLASGETQYF
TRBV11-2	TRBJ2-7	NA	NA	TGTGCCAGCAGTCCCGGGTCAACGGTTCAAGGCCAGTACTTC	CASSPGSTVQGQYF
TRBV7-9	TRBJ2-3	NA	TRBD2	TGTGCCAGCAGCAAGACTAGCGGGAGAACAGATACGCAGTATTTT	CASSKTSGRTDTQYF
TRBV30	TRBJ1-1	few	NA	TGTGCCTGGAGTGCGGGGGTCACTGAAGCTTTCTTT	CAWSAGVTEAFF
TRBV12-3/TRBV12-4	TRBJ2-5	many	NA	TGTGCCAGCAGTTTCGGCTTGCCCCAAGAGACCCAGTACTTC	CASSFGLPQETQYF
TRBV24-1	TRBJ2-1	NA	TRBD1	TGTGCCACCAGTGATTCCGGGACAGCGATAAATGAGCAGTTCTTC	CATSDSGTAINEQFF
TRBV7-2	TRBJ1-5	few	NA	TGTGCCAGCAGCAACCCGTATAGCAATCAGCCCCAGCATTTT	CASSNPYSNQPQHF
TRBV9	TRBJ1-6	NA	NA	TGTGCCAGCAGCGCCCTCAGGGACCCCTATAATTCACCCCTCCACTTT	CASSALRDPYNSPLHF
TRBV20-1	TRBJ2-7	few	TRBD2	TGCAGTGCTAGAGATGGGACTAGCGGGAGGGACGAGGGGGAGCAGTACTTC	CSARDGTSGRDEGEQYF
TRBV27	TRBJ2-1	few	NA	TGTGCCAGCAGTTTTCCAGCGGGCAATGAGCAGTTCTTC	CASSFPAGNEQFF
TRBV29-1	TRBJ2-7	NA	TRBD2	TGCAGCGTTTACAGGACTAGCGGGAGGACGTCCTACGAGCAGTACTTC	CSVYRTSGRTSYEQYF
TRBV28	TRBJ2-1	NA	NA	TGTGCCAGCAGCCTCCGAGGACTGCCTTCCTACAATGAGCAGTTCTTC	CASSLRGLPSYNEQFF
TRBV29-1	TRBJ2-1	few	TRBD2	TGCAGCGTTGAAGTTTTTGTGAGGACTAGCGGTAGACCCTCCTACAATGAGCAGTTCTTC	CSVEVFVRTSGRPSYNEQFF
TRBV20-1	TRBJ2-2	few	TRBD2	TGCAGTGCTAGAGAGGGACTAGCGGGAGAGAACACCGGGGAGCTGTTTTTT	CSAREGLAGENTGELFF
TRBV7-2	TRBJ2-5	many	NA	TGTGCCAGCAGCTCTCGGACGGGGTCCCAGTACTTC	CASSSRTGSQYF
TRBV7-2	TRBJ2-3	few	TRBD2	TGTGCCAGCAGTCCCCGTGGACTAGCGGGAGTTCAGGGGCAGTATTTT	CASSPRGLAGVQGQYF
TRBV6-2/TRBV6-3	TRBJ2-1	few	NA	TGTGCCAGCAGGCAGTACAATGAGCAGTTCTTC	CASRQYNEQFF
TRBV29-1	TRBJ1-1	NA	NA	TGCAGCGTTGAGGCAGAAAGACTACGTCCCAACACTGAAGCTTTCTTT	CSVEAERLRPNTEAFF
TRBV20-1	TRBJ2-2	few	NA	TGCAGTGCGGTAGACAGTAGGGGGTCGAACACCGGGGAGCTGTTTTTT	CSAVDSRGSNTGELFF
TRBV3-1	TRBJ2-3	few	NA	TGTGCCAGCAGCCAGCGGGACTCTCTCACAGATACGCAGTATTTT	CASSQRDSLTDTQYF
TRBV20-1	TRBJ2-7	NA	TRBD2	TGCAGTGCTCCCCGGACTAGTGGGGGTTCCTACGAGCAGTACTTC	CSAPRTSGGSYEQYF
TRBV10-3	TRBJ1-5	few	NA	TGTGCCATCAGTGAGTCGGCCGCTTATAGCAATCAGCCCCAGCATTTT	CAISESAAYSNQPQHF
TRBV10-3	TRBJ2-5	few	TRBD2	TGTGCCATCTCAGGACTAGCGGGAGGTGGGGAGACCCAGTACTTC	CAISGLAGGGETQYF
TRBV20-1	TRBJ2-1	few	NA	TGCAGTGCTCTGAGCGGCCACTCCTACAATGAGCAGTTCTTC	CSALSGHSYNEQFF
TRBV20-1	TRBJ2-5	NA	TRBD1	TGCAGTGCTAGACGAACCGGGACAGGGATACAAGAGACCCAGTACTTC	CSARRTGTGIQETQYF
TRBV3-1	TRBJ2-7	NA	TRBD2	TGTGCCAGCAGCCACGATAGCGGGGGGCCTTGGGAGCAGTACTTC	CASSHDSGGPWEQYF
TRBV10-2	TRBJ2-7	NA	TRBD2	TGCGCCAGCAGCCTCCCCGGGACTAGAGGGGTCGAGCAGTACTTC	CASSLPGTRGVEQYF
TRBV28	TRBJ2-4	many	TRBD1	TGTGCCAGCACTCTGGACAGGGTGGGGAACATTCAGTACTTC	CASTLDRVGNIQYF
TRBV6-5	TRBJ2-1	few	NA	TGTGCCAGCAGTTACGGCGGCGGCGGGGATGAGCAGTTCTTC	CASSYGGGGDEQFF
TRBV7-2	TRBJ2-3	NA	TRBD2	TGTGCCAGCAGCTTAGTTTTAGCGGGAGCCACAGATACGCAGTATTTT	CASSLVLAGATDTQYF
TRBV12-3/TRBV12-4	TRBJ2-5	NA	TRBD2	TGTGCCAGCAGGCAGACTAGCGGGCCGGGGACCCAGTACTTC	CASRQTSGPGTQYF